Given below is one T cell receptor beta chain in context. Antigen: not known. The data originate from a study of T cell responses to AZD1222 COVID-19 vaccine. General study findings and limits: The study found Spike-specific TCR breadth and depth rose after two AZD1222 doses. Females outnumbered males among donors, who were mostly white British; clonal diversity was possibly underestimated. Only 5 to 7 AZD1222 recipients tested seropositive at baseline.

Germline V gene data show CDR1 as LGHDT and CDR2 as YNNKEL (reference sequence). The CDR3 runs to 13 residues. V was pared by 4 bases and J by 13 bases, with 19 bases between. Some clones are missing from TCRdb's copy, which holds only in-frame ones; the method was immunoSEQ multiplex PCR. The data show nearly 110,000 clones, 75% to 95% seen once. This TCR was sampled from an adult who received the AZD1222 COVID-19 vaccine. The chain links TRBV3-1 (or the pseudogene TRBV3-2) to TRBJ1-1; possible D gene TRBD1, 6 bases. The source was peripheral blood, collected 28 days after the second AZD1222 dose. Here the CDR3 reads CASSRDQGSKGFF. CDR3 bases: TGTGCCAGCAGCCGAGACCAGGGGAGCAAGGGTTTCTTT.